Given below is one T cell receptor (beta chain) in context. This specimen comes from a study of blood T cell repertoires in COVID-19. The wider study: Samples came from the United States, Italy and Spain, spanning acute and convalescent COVID-19. T cells, B-cell-depleted T cells, or PBMCs supplied cDNA or gDNA.

In the authors' workflow: Nucleated cell counts were estimated from reference gene primer amplification. Only in-frame clones appear in the TCRdb table, and some are missing; sequencing was by immunoSEQ multiplex PCR. From that table come the V and J calls and clone size; the DNA was used to work out D and trimming. The repertoire holds around 110,000 clones, with around four fifths as singletons. Germline CDR1 reads SGDLS; CDR2 reads YYNGEE. Between the trimmed V and J ends, which lost 6 bases and 7 bases, there was a span of 22 bases. The CDR3 has 15 residues. Sequencing used peripheral blood. The receptor's source is a man aged 25 to 45 with acute or convalescent COVID-19. The chain combines TRBV9 with TRBJ1-2, with TRBD1 as a possible D gene (6 bases). CDR3 sequence (DNA): TGTGCCAGCAACAAGGACGGGACAAAGTCTCGTGGCTACACCTTC. Encoded protein: CASNKDGTKSRGYTF.